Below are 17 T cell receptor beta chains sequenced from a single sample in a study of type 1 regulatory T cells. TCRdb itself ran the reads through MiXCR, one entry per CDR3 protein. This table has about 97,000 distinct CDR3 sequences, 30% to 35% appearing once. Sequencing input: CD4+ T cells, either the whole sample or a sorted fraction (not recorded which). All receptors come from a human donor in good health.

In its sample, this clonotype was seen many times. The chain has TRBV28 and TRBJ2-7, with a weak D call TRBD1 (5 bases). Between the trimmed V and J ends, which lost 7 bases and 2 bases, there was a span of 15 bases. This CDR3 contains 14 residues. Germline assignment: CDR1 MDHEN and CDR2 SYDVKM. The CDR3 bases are TGTGCCAGCACTTGGGGCCGTACGCCCTACGAGCAGTACTTC. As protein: CASTWGRTPYEQYF.

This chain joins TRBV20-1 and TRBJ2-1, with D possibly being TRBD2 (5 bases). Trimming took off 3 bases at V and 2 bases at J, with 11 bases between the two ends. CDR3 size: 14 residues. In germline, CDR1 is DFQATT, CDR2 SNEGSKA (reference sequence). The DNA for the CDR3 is TGCAGTGCTAGTACGGGAAGTGCCTACAATGAGCAGTTCTTC. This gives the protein CSASTGSAYNEQFF.

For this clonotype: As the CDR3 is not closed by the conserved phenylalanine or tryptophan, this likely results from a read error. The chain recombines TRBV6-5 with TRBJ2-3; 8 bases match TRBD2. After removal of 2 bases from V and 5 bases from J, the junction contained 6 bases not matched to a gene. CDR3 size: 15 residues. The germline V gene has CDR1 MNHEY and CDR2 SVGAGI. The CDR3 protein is CASSYRTSLLDTQYY. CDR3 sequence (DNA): TGTGCCAGCAGTTACCGGACTAGCTTATTAGATACGCAGTATTAT.

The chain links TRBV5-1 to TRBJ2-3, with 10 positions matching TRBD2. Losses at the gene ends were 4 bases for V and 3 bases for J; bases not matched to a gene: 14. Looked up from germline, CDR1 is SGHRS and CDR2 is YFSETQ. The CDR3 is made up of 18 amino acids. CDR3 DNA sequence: TGCGCCAGCAGCACACTCGGGGTAGCGGGAGGAATTACAGATACGCAGTATTTT. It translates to CASSTLGVAGGITDTQYF.

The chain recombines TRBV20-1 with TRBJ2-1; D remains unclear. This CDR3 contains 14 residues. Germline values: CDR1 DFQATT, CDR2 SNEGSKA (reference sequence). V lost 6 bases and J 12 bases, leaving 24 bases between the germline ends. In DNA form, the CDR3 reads TGCAGTGCCCCCCCAGCGATCTTGGGTATGGTGCAGTTCTTC. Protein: CSAPPAILGMVQFF.

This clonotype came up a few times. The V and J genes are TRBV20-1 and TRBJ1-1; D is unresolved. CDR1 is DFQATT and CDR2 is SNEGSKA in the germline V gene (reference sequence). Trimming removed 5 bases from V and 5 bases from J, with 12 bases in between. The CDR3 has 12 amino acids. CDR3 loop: CSAPDGRTEAFF. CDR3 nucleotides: TGCAGTGCTCCCGACGGGAGGACTGAAGCTTTCTTT.

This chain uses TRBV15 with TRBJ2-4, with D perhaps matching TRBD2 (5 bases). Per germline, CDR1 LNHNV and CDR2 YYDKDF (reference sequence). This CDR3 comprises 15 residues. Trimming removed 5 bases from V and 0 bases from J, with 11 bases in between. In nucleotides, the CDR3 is TGTGCCACCAGCGAAGCCGGGGTAGCCAAAAACATTCAGTACTTC. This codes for CATSEAGVAKNIQYF.

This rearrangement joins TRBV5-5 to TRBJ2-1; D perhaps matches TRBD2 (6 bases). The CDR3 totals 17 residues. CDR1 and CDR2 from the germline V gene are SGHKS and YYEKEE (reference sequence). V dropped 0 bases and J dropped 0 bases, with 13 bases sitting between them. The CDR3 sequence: CASSLAGGLSSYNEQFF. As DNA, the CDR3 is TGTGCCAGCAGCTTGGCCGGGGGTCTTAGCTCCTACAATGAGCAGTTCTTC.

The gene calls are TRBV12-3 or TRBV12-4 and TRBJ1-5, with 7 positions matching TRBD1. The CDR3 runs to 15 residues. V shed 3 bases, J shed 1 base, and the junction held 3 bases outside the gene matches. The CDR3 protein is CASSFGDRSNQPQHF. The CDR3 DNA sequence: TGTGCCAGCAGTTTTGGGGACAGAAGCAATCAGCCCCAGCATTTT.

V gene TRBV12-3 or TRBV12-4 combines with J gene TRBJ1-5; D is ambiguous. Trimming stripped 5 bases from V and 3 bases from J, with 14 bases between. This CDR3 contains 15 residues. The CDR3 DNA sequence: TGTGCCAGCAGTCCCTCGGGTCAACCCAATCAGCCCCAGCATTTT. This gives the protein CASSPSGQPNQPQHF.

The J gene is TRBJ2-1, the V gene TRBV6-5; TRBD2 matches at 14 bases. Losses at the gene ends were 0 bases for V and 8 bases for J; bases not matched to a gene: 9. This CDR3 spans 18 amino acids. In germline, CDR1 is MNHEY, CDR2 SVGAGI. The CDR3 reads CASSYSGTSGSKSDEQFF. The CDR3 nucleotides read TGTGCCAGCAGTTACTCCGGGACTAGCGGGAGTAAGTCGGATGAGCAGTTCTTC.

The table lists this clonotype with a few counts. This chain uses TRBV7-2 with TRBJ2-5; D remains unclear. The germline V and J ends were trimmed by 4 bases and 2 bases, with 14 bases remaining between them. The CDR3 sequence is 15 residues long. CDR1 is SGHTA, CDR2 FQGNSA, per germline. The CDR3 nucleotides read TGTGCCAGCAGCTCCCCCTATGGTATTCAAGAGACCCAGTACTTC. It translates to CASSSPYGIQETQYF.

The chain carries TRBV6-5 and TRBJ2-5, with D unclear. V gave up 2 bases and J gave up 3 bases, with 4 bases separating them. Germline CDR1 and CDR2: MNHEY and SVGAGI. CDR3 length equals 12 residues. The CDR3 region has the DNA TGTGCCAGCAGTTACGAAAAAGAGACCCAGTACTTC. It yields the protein CASSYEKETQYF.

This CDR3 reads CASSEFGEQYF. The DNA of the CDR3 is TGTGCCAGCAGTGAATTTGGCGAGCAGTACTTC. The V gene is TRBV25-1, the J gene TRBJ2-7; no reliable D call. The CDR3 runs 11 residues. CDR1 and CDR2 from the germline V gene are MGHDK and SYGVNS. Deletions cut 1 base from V and 6 bases from J, with 4 bases between.

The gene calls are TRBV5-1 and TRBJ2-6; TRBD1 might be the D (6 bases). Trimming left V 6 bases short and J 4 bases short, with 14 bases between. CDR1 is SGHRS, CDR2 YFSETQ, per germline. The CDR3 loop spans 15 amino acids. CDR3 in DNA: TGCGCCAGCACACTAACAGGGTCAGGGGCCAACGTCCTGACTTTC. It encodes CASTLTGSGANVLTF.

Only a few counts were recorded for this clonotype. CDR3 in DNA: TGCGCCAGCAGCTTCCCAGGGGATGGCTACACCTTC. This translates into CASSFPGDGYTF. The V and J genes are TRBV5-1 and TRBJ1-2; weak D call: TRBD1 (6 bases). Trimming cost V 2 bases and J 6 bases, with 8 bases left between them. The CDR3 spans 12 residues. In germline, CDR1 is SGHRS, CDR2 YFSETQ.

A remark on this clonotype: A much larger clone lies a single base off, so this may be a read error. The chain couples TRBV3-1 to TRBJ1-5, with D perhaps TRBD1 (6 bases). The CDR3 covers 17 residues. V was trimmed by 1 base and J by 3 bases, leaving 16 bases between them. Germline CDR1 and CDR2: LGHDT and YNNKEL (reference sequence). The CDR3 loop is CASSQGGAPGNNQPQHF. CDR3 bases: TGTGCCAGCAGCCAAGGGGGGGCCCCCGGAAACAATCAGCCCCAGCATTTT.